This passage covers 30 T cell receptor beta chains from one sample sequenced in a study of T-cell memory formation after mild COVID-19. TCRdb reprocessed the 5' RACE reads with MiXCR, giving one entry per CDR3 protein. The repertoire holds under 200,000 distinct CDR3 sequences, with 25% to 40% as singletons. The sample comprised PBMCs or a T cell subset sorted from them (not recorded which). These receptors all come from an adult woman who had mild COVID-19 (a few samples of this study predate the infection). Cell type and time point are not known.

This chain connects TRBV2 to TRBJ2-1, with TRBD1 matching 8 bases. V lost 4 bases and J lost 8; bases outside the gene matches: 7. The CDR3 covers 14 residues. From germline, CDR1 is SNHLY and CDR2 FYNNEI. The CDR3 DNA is TGTGCCAGCAGTGTGACGACAGGGGTGGATGAGCAGTTCTTC. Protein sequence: CASSVTTGVDEQFF.

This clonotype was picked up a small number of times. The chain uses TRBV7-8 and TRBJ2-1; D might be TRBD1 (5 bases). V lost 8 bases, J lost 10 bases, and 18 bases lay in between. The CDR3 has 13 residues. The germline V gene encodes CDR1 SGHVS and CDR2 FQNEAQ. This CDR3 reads CASRLGHRNEQFF. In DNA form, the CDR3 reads TGTGCCAGCCGCCTGGGGCACCGGAACGAGCAGTTCTTC. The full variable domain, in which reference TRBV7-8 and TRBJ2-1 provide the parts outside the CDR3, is GAGVSQSPRYKVAKRGQDVALRCDPISGHVSLFWYQQALGQGPEFLTYFQNEAQLDKSGLPSDRFFAERPEGSVSTLKIQRTQQEDSAVYLCASRLGHRNEQFFGPGTRLTVL.

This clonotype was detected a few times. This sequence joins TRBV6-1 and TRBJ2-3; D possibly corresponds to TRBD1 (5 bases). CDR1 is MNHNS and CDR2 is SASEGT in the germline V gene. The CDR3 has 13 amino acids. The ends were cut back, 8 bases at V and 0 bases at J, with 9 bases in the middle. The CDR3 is CASGAASTDTQYF. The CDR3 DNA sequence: TGTGCCAGCGGGGCAGCCAGCACAGATACGCAGTATTTT.

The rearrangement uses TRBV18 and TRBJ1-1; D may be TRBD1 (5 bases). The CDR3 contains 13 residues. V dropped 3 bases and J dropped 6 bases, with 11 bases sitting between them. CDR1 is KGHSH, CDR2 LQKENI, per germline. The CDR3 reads CASSPSGPAEAFF. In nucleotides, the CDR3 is TGTGCCAGCTCACCCTCGGGGCCAGCTGAAGCTTTCTTT. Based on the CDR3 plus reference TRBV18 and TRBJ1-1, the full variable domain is NAGVMQNPRHLVRRRGQEARLRCSPMKGHSHVYWYRQLPEEGLKFMVYLQKENIIDESGMPKERFSAEFPKEGPSILRIQQVVRGDSAAYFCASSPSGPAEAFFGQGTRLTVV.

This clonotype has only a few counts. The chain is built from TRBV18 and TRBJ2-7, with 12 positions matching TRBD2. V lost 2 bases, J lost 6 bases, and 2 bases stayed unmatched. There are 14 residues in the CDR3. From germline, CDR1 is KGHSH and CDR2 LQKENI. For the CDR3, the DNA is TGTGCCAGCTCACCAGGGACTAGCGGGCTCGAGCAGTACTTC. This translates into CASSPGTSGLEQYF.

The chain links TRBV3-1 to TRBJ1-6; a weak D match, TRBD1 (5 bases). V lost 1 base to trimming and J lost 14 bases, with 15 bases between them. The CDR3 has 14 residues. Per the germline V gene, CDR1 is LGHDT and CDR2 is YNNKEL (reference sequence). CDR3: CASSQGGLGTTLHF. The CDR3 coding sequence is TGTGCCAGCAGCCAAGGGGGACTCGGAACAACCCTCCACTTT.

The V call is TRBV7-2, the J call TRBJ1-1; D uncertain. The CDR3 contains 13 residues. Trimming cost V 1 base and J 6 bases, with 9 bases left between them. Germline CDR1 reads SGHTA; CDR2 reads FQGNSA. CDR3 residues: CASSLVAGPEAFF. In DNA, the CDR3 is TGTGCCAGCAGCTTAGTTGCGGGTCCTGAAGCTTTCTTT.

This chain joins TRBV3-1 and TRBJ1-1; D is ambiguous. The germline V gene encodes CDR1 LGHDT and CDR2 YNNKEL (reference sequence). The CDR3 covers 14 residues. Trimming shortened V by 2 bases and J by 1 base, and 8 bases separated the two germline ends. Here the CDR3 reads CASSQNFPNTEAFF. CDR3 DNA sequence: TGTGCCAGCAGCCAAAACTTTCCGAACACTGAAGCTTTCTTT.

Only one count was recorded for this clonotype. The CDR3: CASSQQGAGQFF. The CDR3, as DNA: TGCGCCAGCAGCCAACAGGGGGCAGGGCAGTTCTTC. This sequence joins TRBV5-1 and TRBJ2-1, with 9 positions matching TRBD1. CDR1 and CDR2 (germline): SGHRS, YFSETQ. J gave up 12 bases and V 4 bases, and 5 bases lay outside the gene matches. This CDR3 contains 12 residues.

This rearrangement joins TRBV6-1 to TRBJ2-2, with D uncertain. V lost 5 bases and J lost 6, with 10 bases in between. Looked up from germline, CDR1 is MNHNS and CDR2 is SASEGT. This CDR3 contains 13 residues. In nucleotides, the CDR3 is TGTGCCAGCAGTCCCTCTAGAGCCGGGGAGCTGTTTTTT. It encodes CASSPSRAGELFF.

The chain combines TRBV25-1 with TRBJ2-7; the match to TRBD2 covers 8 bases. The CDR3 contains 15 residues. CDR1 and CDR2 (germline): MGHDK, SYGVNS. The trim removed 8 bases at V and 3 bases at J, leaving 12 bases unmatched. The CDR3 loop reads CASVPAGAADYEQYF. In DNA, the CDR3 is TGTGCCAGCGTTCCAGCGGGAGCGGCGGACTACGAGCAGTACTTC.

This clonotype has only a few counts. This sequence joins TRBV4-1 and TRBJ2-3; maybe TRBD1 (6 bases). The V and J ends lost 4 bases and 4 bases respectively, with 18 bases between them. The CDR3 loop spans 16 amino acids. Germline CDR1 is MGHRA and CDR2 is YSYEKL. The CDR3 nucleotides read TGCGCCAGCAGCCCCTTTGCAGGGGCCCAGGCAGATACGCAGTATTTT. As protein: CASSPFAGAQADTQYF.

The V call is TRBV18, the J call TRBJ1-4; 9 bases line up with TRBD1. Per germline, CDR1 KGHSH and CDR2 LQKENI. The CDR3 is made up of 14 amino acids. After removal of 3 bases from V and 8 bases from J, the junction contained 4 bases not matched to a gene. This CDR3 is CASSPGTGREKLFF. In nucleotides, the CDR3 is TGTGCCAGCTCACCCGGGACAGGGCGCGAAAAACTGTTTTTT.

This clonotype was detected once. The CDR3 region has the DNA TGTGCCAGCAGGGGGGACATGAACACTGAAGCTTTCTTT. Its translation is CASRGDMNTEAFF. The chain joins TRBV5-5 to TRBJ1-1; tentative D call: TRBD1 (6 bases). Germline V lookup: CDR1 SGHKS, CDR2 YYEKEE (reference sequence). This CDR3 is built from 13 residues. Trimming left V 5 bases short and J 0 bases short, with 8 bases between.

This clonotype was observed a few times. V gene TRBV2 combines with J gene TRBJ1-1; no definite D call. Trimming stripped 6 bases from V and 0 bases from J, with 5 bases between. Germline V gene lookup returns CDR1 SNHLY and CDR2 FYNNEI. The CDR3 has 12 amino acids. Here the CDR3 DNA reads TGTGCCAGCAGAGACATGAACACTGAAGCTTTCTTT. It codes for CASRDMNTEAFF.

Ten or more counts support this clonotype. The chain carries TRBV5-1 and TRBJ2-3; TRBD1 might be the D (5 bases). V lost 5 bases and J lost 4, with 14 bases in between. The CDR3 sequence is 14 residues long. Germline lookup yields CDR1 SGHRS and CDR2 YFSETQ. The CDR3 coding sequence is TGCGCCAGCAGTAAGGGGCAGTCGGCAGATACGCAGTATTTT. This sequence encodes CASSKGQSADTQYF.

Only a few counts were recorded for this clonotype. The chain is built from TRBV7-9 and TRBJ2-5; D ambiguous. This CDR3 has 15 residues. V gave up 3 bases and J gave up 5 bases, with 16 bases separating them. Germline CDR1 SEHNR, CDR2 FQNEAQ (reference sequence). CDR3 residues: CASSLSLVEGETQYF. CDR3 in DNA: TGTGCCAGCAGCTTGAGTCTTGTGGAAGGGGAGACCCAGTACTTC.

In nucleotides, the CDR3 is TGTGCCAGCAGCCAGACTAGCGGGGGTGGGGAGACCCAGTACTTC. It encodes CASSQTSGGGETQYF. The chain couples TRBV7-7 to TRBJ2-5, with 12 nucleotides matching TRBD2. Looked up from germline, CDR1 is SSHAT and CDR2 is FNYEAQ (reference sequence). Trimming removed 5 bases from V and 5 bases from J; junction bases left unmatched: 6. This CDR3 region has 15 residues.

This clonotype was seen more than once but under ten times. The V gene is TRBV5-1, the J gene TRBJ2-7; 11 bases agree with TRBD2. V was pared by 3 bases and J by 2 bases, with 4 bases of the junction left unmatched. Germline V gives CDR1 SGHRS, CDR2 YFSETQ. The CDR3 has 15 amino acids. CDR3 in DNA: TGCGCCAGCAGCTCTCCGGGACTAGCGGCCTACGAGCAGTACTTC. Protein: CASSSPGLAAYEQYF.

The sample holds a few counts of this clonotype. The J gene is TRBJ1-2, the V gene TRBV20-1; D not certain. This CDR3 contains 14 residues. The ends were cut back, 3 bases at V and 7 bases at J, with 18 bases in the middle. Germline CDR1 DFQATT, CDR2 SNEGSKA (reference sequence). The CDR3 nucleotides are TGCAGTGCTAGGGCTACGATAAGCGGGCCTGGCTACACCTTC. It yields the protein CSARATISGPGYTF.

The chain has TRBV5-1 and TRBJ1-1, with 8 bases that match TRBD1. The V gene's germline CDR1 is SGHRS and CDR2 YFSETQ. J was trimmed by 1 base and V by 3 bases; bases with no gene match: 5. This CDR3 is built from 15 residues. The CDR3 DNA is TGCGCCAGCAGCTGGACGACAGGGGAGAACACTGAAGCTTTCTTT. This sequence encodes CASSWTTGENTEAFF. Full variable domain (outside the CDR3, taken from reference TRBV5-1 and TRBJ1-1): KAGVTQTPRYLIKTRGQQVTLSCSPISGHRSVSWYQQTPGQGLQFLFEYFSETQRNKGNFPGRFSGRQFSNSRSEMNVSTLELGDSALYLCASSWTTGENTEAFFGQGTRLTVV.

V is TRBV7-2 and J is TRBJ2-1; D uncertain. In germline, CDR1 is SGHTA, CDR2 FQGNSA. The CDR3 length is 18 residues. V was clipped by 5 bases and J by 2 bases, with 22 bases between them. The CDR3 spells CASSQPPESDATYNEQFF. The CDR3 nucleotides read TGTGCCAGCAGCCAACCCCCTGAGTCTGACGCAACCTACAATGAGCAGTTCTTC.

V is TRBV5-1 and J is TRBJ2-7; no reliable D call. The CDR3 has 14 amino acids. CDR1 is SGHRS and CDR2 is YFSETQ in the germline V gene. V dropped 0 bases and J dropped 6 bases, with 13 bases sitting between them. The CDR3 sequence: CASSLVGPGGEQYF. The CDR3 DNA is TGCGCCAGCAGCTTGGTTGGGCCGGGTGGCGAGCAGTACTTC.

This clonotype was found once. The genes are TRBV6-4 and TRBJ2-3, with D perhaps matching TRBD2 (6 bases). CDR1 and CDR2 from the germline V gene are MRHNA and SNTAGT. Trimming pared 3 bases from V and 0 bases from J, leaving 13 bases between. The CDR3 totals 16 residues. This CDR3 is CASSDTAGPSTDTQYF. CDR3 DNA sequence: TGTGCCAGCAGTGATACGGCGGGGCCTAGCACAGATACGCAGTATTTT.

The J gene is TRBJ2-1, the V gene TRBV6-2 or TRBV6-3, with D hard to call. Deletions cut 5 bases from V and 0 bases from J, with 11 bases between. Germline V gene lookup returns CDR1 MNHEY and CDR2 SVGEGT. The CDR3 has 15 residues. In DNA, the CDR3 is TGTGCCAGCAGTGCAATGGGCGGCTCCTACAATGAGCAGTTCTTC. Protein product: CASSAMGGSYNEQFF.

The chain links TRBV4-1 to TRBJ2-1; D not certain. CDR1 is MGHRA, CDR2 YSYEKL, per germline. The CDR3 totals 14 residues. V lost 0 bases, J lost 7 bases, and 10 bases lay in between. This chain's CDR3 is CASSQENLGNEQFF. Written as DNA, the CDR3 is TGCGCCAGCAGCCAAGAAAACCTAGGGAATGAGCAGTTCTTC.

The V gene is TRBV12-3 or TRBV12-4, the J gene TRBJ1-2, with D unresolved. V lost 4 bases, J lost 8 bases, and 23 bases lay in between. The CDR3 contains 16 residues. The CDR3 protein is CASSSPIAARFLGYTF. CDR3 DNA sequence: TGTGCCAGCAGTTCCCCTATTGCGGCCCGATTTCTAGGCTACACCTTC.

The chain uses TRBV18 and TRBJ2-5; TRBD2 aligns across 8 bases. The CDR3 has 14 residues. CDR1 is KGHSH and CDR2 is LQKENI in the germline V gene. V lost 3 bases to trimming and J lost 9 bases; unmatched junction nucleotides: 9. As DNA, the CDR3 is TGTGCCAGCTCACCGGACAGTCGGGAGGGGGCCCAGTACTTC. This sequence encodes CASSPDSREGAQYF.

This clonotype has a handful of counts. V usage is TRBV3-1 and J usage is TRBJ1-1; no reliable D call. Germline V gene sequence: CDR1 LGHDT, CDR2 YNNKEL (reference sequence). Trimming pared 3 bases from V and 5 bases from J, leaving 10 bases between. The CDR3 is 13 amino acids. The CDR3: CASSHGDGTEAFF. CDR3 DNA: TGTGCCAGCAGCCACGGGGATGGTACTGAAGCTTTCTTT.

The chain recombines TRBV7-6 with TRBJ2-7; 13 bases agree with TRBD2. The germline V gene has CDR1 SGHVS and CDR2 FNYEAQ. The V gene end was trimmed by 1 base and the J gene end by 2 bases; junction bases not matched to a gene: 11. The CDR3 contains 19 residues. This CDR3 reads CASSLGGGPTSGRAYEQYF. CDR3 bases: TGTGCCAGCAGCTTAGGAGGGGGGCCTACTAGCGGGAGGGCCTACGAGCAGTACTTC.